A single sample is the source of the 8 T cell receptor beta chains below, sequenced in a study of blood T cell repertoires in COVID-19. Data came from immunoSEQ multiplex PCR; TCRdb stores just in-frame clones and leaves some out. The sample consists of about 220,000 clones, 84% of them appearing once. The source material was PBMCs or T cells enriched from blood (not recorded which). The origin of the receptors is a woman aged 40 to 50 who had recovered from COVID-19.

This clone has just a few counts. The J gene is TRBJ2-2, the V gene TRBV10-2; 9 bases line up with TRBD2. Trimming cost V 8 bases and J 6 bases; bases outside gene matches: 13. Germline CDR1 and CDR2: WSHSY and SAAADI. This CDR3 comprises 16 residues. The CDR3 DNA reads as TGCGCCAGCGCGTCGAGGGGACTAGCAATGGCCGGGGAGCTGTTTTTT. Translation gives CASASRGLAMAGELFF.

J is TRBJ2-3 and V is TRBV19; possibly TRBD1 for D (6 bases). Germline CDR1 reads LNHDA; CDR2 reads SQIVND (reference sequence). Trimming cost V 4 bases and J 7 bases, with 12 bases left between them. The CDR3 is 13 residues long. In DNA form, the CDR3 reads TGTGCCAGTAGTACCACAGGGACCTATACGCAGTATTTT. Its translation is CASSTTGTYTQYF.

The chain recombines TRBV19 with TRBJ1-4; D is possibly TRBD1 (5 bases). This CDR3 has 15 amino acids. V was pared by 5 bases and J by 6 bases, with 16 bases between. Germline V gene sequence: CDR1 LNHDA, CDR2 SQIVND (reference sequence). DNA for the CDR3: TGTGCCAGTAGTTTCTCTCGGACGGGGGATGAAAAACTGTTTTTT. Translated, it gives CASSFSRTGDEKLFF.

The CDR3 is CASSLEREGYTF. The CDR3 bases are TGCGCCAGCAGCTTGGAACGGGAAGGCTACACCTTC. This chain connects TRBV5-1 to TRBJ1-2; D is uncertain. Germline CDR1 and CDR2: SGHRS and YFSETQ. Trimming took 0 bases from V and 8 from J, leaving 8 bases between them. This CDR3 region has 12 residues.

The rearrangement links TRBV10-3 to TRBJ1-3; unclear D gene. Germline V lookup: CDR1 ENHRY, CDR2 SYGVKD. Trimming took 0 bases from V and 0 from J, leaving 12 bases between them. The CDR3 totals 17 residues. CDR3 bases: TGTGCCATCAGTGAGTCTTGGGCCAGCCTCTCTGGAAACACCATATATTTT. It is translated as CAISESWASLSGNTIYF.

The V and J genes are TRBV30 and TRBJ1-1; D is possibly TRBD1 (5 bases). The germline V gene encodes CDR1 GTSNPN and CDR2 SVGIG (reference sequence). V was trimmed by 5 bases and J by 8 bases, leaving 12 bases between them. The CDR3 contains 11 residues. The CDR3 is CAWGPWGEAFF. As DNA, the CDR3 is TGTGCCTGGGGTCCATGGGGCGAAGCTTTCTTT.

The chain joins TRBV24-1 to TRBJ2-1; D is unclear. Germline V gene lookup returns CDR1 KGHDR and CDR2 SFDVKD. V lost 7 bases and J 4 bases, leaving 10 bases between the germline ends. The length of the CDR3 is 13 residues. CDR3: CATRSAFYNEQFF. The CDR3 bases are TGTGCCACCAGGTCTGCGTTTTACAATGAGCAGTTCTTC.

This clone was counted between two and nine times. This sequence joins TRBV4-3 and TRBJ2-7; possibly TRBD1 for D (6 bases). Trimming took off 3 bases at V and 11 bases at J, with 20 bases between the two ends. Germline CDR1 is LGHNA and CDR2 is YSLEER. This CDR3 is built from 14 residues. DNA for the CDR3: TGCGCCAGCAGCCATCAATACGAGGACAGAAGCGAGTACGTC. Protein: CASSHQYEDRSEYV.